This TCR beta chain stems from a study of cytomegalovirus exposure and HLA in healthy donors. Use of 60 Vbeta and 13 Jbeta primers characterized the PCR. Generated by immunoSEQ multiplex PCR, the TCRdb table keeps only in-frame clones and is missing some. The table has about 110,000 clones, roughly 73% seen once. CDR1 is MNHNY and CDR2 is SVGAGI in the germline V gene (reference sequence). Deletions cut 2 bases from V and 0 bases from J, with 8 bases between. This CDR3 region has 14 residues. The chain employs TRBV6-6 and TRBJ2-7; no definite D call. This clonotype was sampled from a man aged 35 to 55 in good health and CMV-seronegative. The sequenced sample consisted of PBMCs. CDR3 sequence reads: CASSYLSGSYEQYF. CDR3 DNA: TGTGCCAGCAGTTACCTCTCAGGCTCCTACGAGCAGTACTTC.